The 9 T cell receptor beta chains below all came from one sample that was sequenced in a study of chemoradiotherapy in HPV16-positive cancers. Profiled with immunoSEQ multiplex PCR; TCRdb holds only in-frame clones, not every one. The profile shows approximately 6,600 clones, roughly 80% of them singletons. Specimen: tumor tissue, collected from a patient who underwent chemoradiotherapy. Receptors originate from a human donor with HPV-associated anogenital cancer.

This chain joins TRBV7-6 and TRBJ2-5; tentatively, D is TRBD1 or TRBD2 (7 bases each). The germline V gene encodes CDR1 SGHVS and CDR2 FNYEAQ. V lost 5 bases to trimming and J lost 0 bases, with 25 bases between them. The CDR3 totals 19 residues. CDR3 DNA: TGTGCCAGCAGCGAACTCCGCCGGGGGGCCAGGGGGTACCAAGAGACCCAGTACTTC. As protein: CASSELRRGARGYQETQYF.

The chain has TRBV5-1 and TRBJ1-1; tentatively, D is TRBD1 (5 bases). The V end lost 5 bases, the J end lost 5 bases, and 13 bases lay between the germline ends. The CDR3 runs 13 residues. Germline V CDR1 and CDR2: SGHRS, YFSETQ. CDR3 loop: CASRRGEGTEAFF. CDR3 bases: TGCGCCAGCAGACGGGGGGAAGGGACTGAAGCTTTCTTT.

The chain combines TRBV28 with TRBJ2-7, with D unresolved. V lost 3 bases and J lost 3, with 6 bases in between. CDR1 and CDR2 (germline): MDHEN, SYDVKM. The CDR3 is 12 residues long. Written as DNA, the CDR3 is TGTGCCAGCAGTTTGGTTGGCTACGAGCAGTACTTC. Encoded protein: CASSLVGYEQYF.

The rearrangement links TRBV4-2 to TRBJ1-2; 8 positions agree with TRBD1. The CDR3 is made up of 15 amino acids. Germline CDR1 LGHNA, CDR2 YNFKEQ. J gave up 3 bases and V 3 bases, and 6 bases lay outside the gene matches. The CDR3 is CASSQGTGSDYGYTF. The CDR3 nucleotides read TGTGCCAGCAGCCAGGGGACAGGATCCGACTATGGCTACACCTTC.

This clone is a singleton in its sample. The chain couples TRBV6-1 to TRBJ1-1, with unresolved D. Trimming took off 6 bases at V and 2 bases at J, with 7 bases between the two ends. The CDR3 totals 12 residues. Germline CDR1 reads MNHNS; CDR2 reads SASEGT. The CDR3 DNA is TGTGCCAGCAGACCCAGCAACACTGAAGCTTTCTTT. Its protein is CASRPSNTEAFF.

This rearrangement joins TRBV7-9 to TRBJ1-2; D is unresolved. V lost 1 base and J lost 2, with 8 bases in between. The germline gives CDR1 SEHNR, CDR2 FQNEAQ (reference sequence). This CDR3 spans 14 amino acids. CDR3: CASSLEASNYGYTF. The CDR3 bases are TGTGCCAGCAGCTTAGAGGCCAGCAACTATGGCTACACCTTC. The full variable domain, with the rest looked up from reference TRBV7-9 and TRBJ1-2, is DTGVSQNPRHKITKRGQNVTFRCDPISEHNRLYWYRQTLGQGPEFLTYFQNEAQLEKSRLLSDRFSAERPKGSFSTLEIQRTEQGDSAMYLCASSLEASNYGYTFGSGTRLTVV.

The CDR3 sequence is CASSFPMGFTSYEQYF. The CDR3 nucleotides read TGTGCCAGCAGTTTCCCCATGGGCTTCACTAGCTACGAGCAGTACTTC. The chain carries TRBV28 and TRBJ2-7, with a possible D match to TRBD2 (5 bases). CDR1 and CDR2 (germline): MDHEN, SYDVKM. The CDR3 length is 16 residues. V was trimmed by 3 bases and J by 3 bases, leaving 18 bases between them. The variable domain in full, with the rest retrieved from reference TRBV28 and TRBJ2-7, is DVKVTQSSRYLVKRTGEKVFLECVQDMDHENMFWYRQDPGLGLRLIYFSYDVKMKEKGDIPEGYSVSREKKERFSLILESASTNQTSMYLCASSFPMGFTSYEQYFGPGTRLTVT.

The rearrangement links TRBV4-1 to TRBJ2-2; D call uncertain. This CDR3 comprises 16 residues. Germline values: CDR1 MGHRA, CDR2 YSYEKL. With 4 bases removed from V and 5 bases from J, the gap between germline ends came to 17 bases. This chain's CDR3 is CASSLQAGFSTGELFF. DNA of the CDR3: TGCGCCAGCAGCCTCCAAGCCGGGTTCAGTACCGGGGAGCTGTTTTTT.

CDR3 nucleotides: TGCGCCAGCAGCCAATCAGGACGGACGAACACTGAAGCTTTCTTT. As protein: CASSQSGRTNTEAFF. V and J are TRBV4-1 and TRBJ1-1; D call uncertain. Trimming took off 2 bases at V and 1 base at J, with 11 bases between the two ends. There are 15 residues in the CDR3. Germline loops: CDR1 MGHRA, CDR2 YSYEKL.